Shown below are 2 T cell receptor beta chains from a single sample sequenced in a study of blood T cells in healthy people across ages. The use of a sample-barcoded 5' primer and a J-beta primer mix characterized a second PCR of about 6 to 11 cycles. TCRdb itself ran the 5' RACE reads through MiXCR, one entry per CDR3 protein. The table records fewer than 950,000 distinct CDR3 sequences, around half of them present only once. The sample taken for sequencing was blood. All receptors come from an elderly man in good health.

This chain joins TRBV20-1 and TRBJ2-7, with 11 bases aligning to TRBD1. J was trimmed by 2 bases and V by 6 bases; bases with no gene match: 9. CDR1 DFQATT and CDR2 SNEGSKA come from the germline V gene (reference sequence). The CDR3 is 15 amino acids. In nucleotides, the CDR3 is TGCAGTGCCAAGCCCCCGGACAGGGGGCCCTACGAGCAGTACTTC. As protein: CSAKPPDRGPYEQYF.

The rearrangement links TRBV9 to TRBJ2-3, with no clear D. This CDR3 region has 14 residues. Germline V gene lookup returns CDR1 SGDLS and CDR2 YYNGEE. The V end lost 7 bases, the J end lost 0 bases, and 12 bases lay between the germline ends. DNA of the CDR3: TGTGCCAGCGCGCCGGTCCGTAGCACAGATACGCAGTATTTT. This codes for CASAPVRSTDTQYF.